This entry lists 32 T cell receptor beta chains sequenced from one sample in a study of tissue T cells after allogeneic stem cell transplantation. TCRdb's copy holds only in-frame clones and misses some; the assay was immunoSEQ multiplex PCR. The sample holds about 43,000 clones; more than 90% are singletons and the top ten take approximately 3.8%. Sequencing used blood, obtained before transplantation. The receptors come from a woman aged 35 to 70 who later had graft-versus-host disease after an allogeneic stem cell transplant.

The chain carries TRBV27 and TRBJ2-3; 7 positions match TRBD2. Germline V gene data show CDR1 as MNHEY and CDR2 as SMNVEV (reference sequence). The CDR3 spans 15 residues. The ends lost 4 bases at V and 0 bases at J; junction bases unmatched: 4. The CDR3 region is CASSWTRTSTDTQYF. The CDR3 nucleotides are TGTGCCAGCAGTTGGACTAGGACTAGCACAGATACGCAGTATTTT.

The V gene is TRBV4-3, the J gene TRBJ1-4; possibly TRBD1 for D (6 bases). From germline, CDR1 is LGHNA and CDR2 YSLEER. With 0 bases removed from V and 8 bases from J, the gap between germline ends came to 13 bases. The CDR3 contains 15 residues. In DNA, the CDR3 is TGCGCCAGCAGCCAAGAAGGGGTTGGGGGCGAAAAACTGTTTTTT. Amino acids: CASSQEGVGGEKLFF.

J is TRBJ1-6 and V is TRBV5-6; 7 bases match TRBD1. The CDR3 is made up of 15 amino acids. V trimming: 2 bases; J trimming: 6 bases; junction bases outside the gene matches: 5. CDR1 is SGHDT and CDR2 is YYEEEE in the germline V gene. The CDR3 loop is CASSFSNRGNSPLHF. In DNA, the CDR3 is TGTGCCAGCAGCTTTTCTAACAGGGGTAATTCACCCCTCCACTTT.

The gene calls are TRBV19 and TRBJ2-1; D is possibly TRBD2 (5 bases). Trimming cost V 8 bases and J 8 bases, with 16 bases left between them. This CDR3 comprises 13 residues. The germline gives CDR1 LNHDA, CDR2 SQIVND (reference sequence). This CDR3 reads CASSGVGFDEQFF. The CDR3 DNA sequence: TGTGCCAGTTCCGGGGTAGGATTTGATGAGCAGTTCTTC.

The V and J genes are TRBV7-2 and TRBJ1-2, with unresolved D. Trimming shortened V by 2 bases and J by 6 bases, and 10 bases separated the two germline ends. The CDR3 runs to 13 residues. Germline V lookup: CDR1 SGHTA, CDR2 FQGNSA. The CDR3 reads CASSLRFGHGYTF. The CDR3 DNA follows: TGTGCCAGCAGCTTACGGTTCGGCCATGGCTACACCTTC.

The gene calls are TRBV9 and TRBJ2-7; the match to TRBD2 covers 11 bases. Germline values: CDR1 SGDLS, CDR2 YYNGEE. V shed 4 bases and J 3 bases; nucleotides not matched to a gene: 6. There are 15 residues in the CDR3. CDR3: CASSPTGTSGYEQYF. CDR3 DNA sequence: TGTGCCAGCAGCCCTACCGGGACTAGCGGCTACGAGCAGTACTTC.

The chain couples TRBV27 to TRBJ2-3, with TRBD2 matching 8 bases. There are 15 residues in the CDR3. Looked up from germline, CDR1 is MNHEY and CDR2 is SMNVEV (reference sequence). Trimming took 2 bases from V and 2 from J; bases not matched to a gene: 3. CDR3 DNA sequence: TGTGCCAGCAGTTTACTAGCGGGCTTCACAGATACGCAGTATTTT. It specifies CASSLLAGFTDTQYF.

The gene calls are TRBV11-2 and TRBJ2-7; TRBD1 might be the D (5 bases). From germline, CDR1 is SGHAT and CDR2 FQNNGV. V lost 5 bases and J 0 bases, leaving 14 bases between the germline ends. This CDR3 has 15 residues. The CDR3 reads CASSVSRVTSYEQYF. In DNA form, the CDR3 reads TGTGCCAGCAGCGTGTCCAGGGTAACCTCCTACGAGCAGTACTTC.

V is TRBV28 and J is TRBJ1-2; D not resolved. This CDR3 has 13 amino acids. Germline V gives CDR1 MDHEN, CDR2 SYDVKM. V lost 8 bases, J lost 8 bases, and 18 bases lay in between. The CDR3 sequence is CASSQLGRAGYTF. The CDR3, as DNA: TGTGCCAGCTCCCAGCTGGGGAGGGCAGGCTACACCTTC.

The chain's CDR3 is CASSLAGIGYTF. The CDR3 DNA reads as TGTGCCAGCAGCTTGGCAGGGATCGGCTACACCTTC. The chain carries TRBV5-4 and TRBJ1-2; possibly TRBD1 for D (5 bases). The V end was cut by 0 bases, the J end by 8 bases, with 8 bases between. Germline V lookup: CDR1 SGHNT, CDR2 YYREEE (reference sequence). This CDR3 is built from 12 residues.

This chain connects TRBV7-8 to TRBJ1-4; D remains unclear. This CDR3 comprises 13 residues. Trimming took off 1 base at V and 5 bases at J, with 5 bases between the two ends. Germline CDR1 is SGHVS and CDR2 is FQNEAQ. In DNA form, the CDR3 reads TGTGCCAGCAGCTTAGAGAGAAATGAAAAACTGTTTTTT. This codes for CASSLERNEKLFF.

The CDR3: CASSYEAGVTDTQYF. The DNA of the CDR3 is TGTGCCAGCAGTTACGAAGCGGGAGTGACAGATACGCAGTATTTT. The chain has TRBV6-2 or TRBV6-3 and TRBJ2-3; TRBD2 agrees at 8 bases. V trimming: 2 bases; J trimming: 3 bases; junction bases outside the gene matches: 4. Germline CDR1 reads MNHEY; CDR2 reads SVGEGT. The CDR3 length is 15 residues.

This clone appeared a single time. The V gene is TRBV28, the J gene TRBJ1-1; the match to TRBD1 covers 11 bases. This CDR3 has 16 amino acids. Germline V lookup: CDR1 MDHEN, CDR2 SYDVKM. V was clipped by 5 bases and J by 2 bases; unmatched bases: 7. The CDR3 loop reads CASSPRDRGVNTEAFF. The CDR3, as DNA: TGTGCCAGCAGTCCCCGGGACAGGGGGGTTAACACTGAAGCTTTCTTT.

In its sample, this clone was seen a few times. This sequence joins TRBV6-2 or TRBV6-3 and TRBJ2-1; the D is unclear. V lost 4 bases and J lost 1, with 29 bases in between. CDR3 length: 21 residues. Per the germline V gene, CDR1 is MNHEY and CDR2 is SVGEGT. Written as DNA, the CDR3 is TGTGCCAGCAGTTCCACCGCTCTCCCGGCGGCCATGGTGGGGTCCTACAATGAGCAGTTCTTC. It codes for CASSSTALPAAMVGSYNEQFF.

The rearrangement links TRBV29-1 to TRBJ1-1, with 11 nucleotides matching TRBD1. Germline assignment: CDR1 SQVTM and CDR2 ANQGSEA. The ends lost 6 bases at V and 0 bases at J; junction bases unmatched: 3. This CDR3 contains 14 residues. Here the CDR3 reads CSVGTGGMNTEAFF. CDR3 DNA: TGCAGCGTCGGGACAGGGGGAATGAACACTGAAGCTTTCTTT.

CDR3 sequence: CASSLEGRVVDEQYF. CDR3 nucleotide sequence: TGTGCCAGCAGCTTAGAAGGCAGGGTTGTGGACGAGCAGTACTTC. This chain links TRBV7-9 with TRBJ2-7; tentative D call: TRBD1 (5 bases). V dropped 1 base and J dropped 5 bases, with 15 bases sitting between them. This CDR3 is 15 amino acids long. Germline V gene lookup returns CDR1 SEHNR and CDR2 FQNEAQ (reference sequence).

The J gene is TRBJ2-7, the V gene TRBV27; 7 positions agree with TRBD1. CDR1 is MNHEY, CDR2 SMNVEV, per germline (reference sequence). The CDR3 totals 13 residues. Trimming cost V 8 bases and J 3 bases; bases outside gene matches: 7. The CDR3 sequence is CASARQGYYEQYF. In nucleotides, the CDR3 is TGTGCCAGCGCAAGACAGGGTTACTACGAGCAGTACTTC.

The chain recombines TRBV7-2 with TRBJ1-4; D perhaps matches TRBD1 (6 bases). Germline V gives CDR1 SGHTA, CDR2 FQGNSA. This CDR3 is 15 amino acids long. V was shortened by 0 bases and J by 4 bases, with 9 bases between the two germline ends. This CDR3 reads CASSLARGLNEKLFF. The CDR3 coding sequence is TGTGCCAGCAGCTTAGCCAGGGGCCTTAATGAAAAACTGTTTTTT.

This rearrangement joins TRBV2 to TRBJ2-5; D is perhaps TRBD1 (6 bases). Germline V gene data show CDR1 as SNHLY and CDR2 as FYNNEI. Trimming removed 6 bases from V and 1 base from J, with 12 bases in between. The CDR3 has 14 amino acids. Here the CDR3 reads CASRSQGAQETQYF. The DNA of the CDR3 is TGTGCCAGCAGATCACAGGGTGCCCAAGAGACCCAGTACTTC.

The chain links TRBV30 to TRBJ2-2; D possibly corresponds to TRBD2 (5 bases). Germline loops: CDR1 GTSNPN, CDR2 SVGIG (reference sequence). Trimming shortened V by 2 bases and J by 8 bases, and 12 bases separated the two germline ends. The CDR3 contains 13 residues. CDR3 sequence (DNA): TGTGCCTGGAGTCCGGGAATAGGGGGGGAGCTGTTTTTT. Residues: CAWSPGIGGELFF.

V is TRBV2 and J is TRBJ1-1; D remains ambiguous. The CDR3 runs 17 residues. CDR1 is SNHLY and CDR2 is FYNNEI in the germline V gene. Trimming shortened V by 6 bases and J by 2 bases, and 22 bases separated the two germline ends. The CDR3 nucleotides read TGTGCCAGCAGACAGCAGCAACAATGGGCATCAAACACTGAAGCTTTCTTT. Its protein product is CASRQQQQWASNTEAFF.

The chain uses TRBV9 and TRBJ2-2; 13 bases are shared with TRBD2. CDR3 length equals 19 residues. The V gene end was trimmed by 0 bases and the J gene end by 3 bases; junction bases not matched to a gene: 8. The germline gives CDR1 SGDLS, CDR2 YYNGEE. CDR3: CASSVGRLAGGRDTGELFF. The CDR3 DNA reads TGTGCCAGCAGCGTAGGGAGACTAGCGGGAGGTCGGGACACCGGGGAGCTGTTTTTT.

This rearrangement joins TRBV7-9 to TRBJ2-7, with D tentatively TRBD2 (5 bases). Per the germline V gene, CDR1 is SEHNR and CDR2 is FQNEAQ (reference sequence). The V and J ends lost 5 bases and 2 bases respectively, with 19 bases between them. The CDR3 spans 16 residues. CDR3 DNA: TGTGCCAGCAGCCGTGGCGATAGCGAGAATACCTACGAGCAGTACTTC. Amino acids: CASSRGDSENTYEQYF.

The gene calls are TRBV28 and TRBJ1-4, with no clear D. V was cut by 8 bases and J by 6 bases, with 16 bases left in between. Germline V lookup: CDR1 MDHEN, CDR2 SYDVKM. CDR3 size: 14 residues. The CDR3 sequence: CASAIGGRDEKLFF. The CDR3 nucleotides are TGTGCCAGCGCCATAGGAGGCAGAGATGAAAAACTGTTTTTT.

This clone was observed once. This chain joins TRBV6-5 and TRBJ1-6, with D possibly being TRBD1 (5 bases). Trimming stripped 6 bases from V and 6 bases from J, with 15 bases between. The length of the CDR3 is 15 residues. Per the germline V gene, CDR1 is MNHEY and CDR2 is SVGAGI. The CDR3 bases are TGTGCCAGCAGCCAGGGAACGAGGTCTAATTCACCCCTCCACTTT. This gives the protein CASSQGTRSNSPLHF.

The chain carries TRBV27 and TRBJ2-4; 7 bases are shared with TRBD2. From germline, CDR1 is MNHEY and CDR2 SMNVEV (reference sequence). J gave up 7 bases and V 2 bases, and 2 bases lay outside the gene matches. This CDR3 has 13 residues. Here the CDR3 reads CASSLERGNIQYF. CDR3 bases: TGTGCCAGCAGTTTAGAGCGGGGCAACATTCAGTACTTC.

Points on this clone: The CDR3 end shows no conserved phenylalanine or tryptophan, and so a read error is likely. CDR3 sequence reads: CASSQDVVSGSAYEQYL. CDR3 bases: TGCGCCAGCAGCCAAGATGTGGTAAGCGGGAGTGCCTACGAGCAGTACCTC. The chain has TRBV4-3 and TRBJ2-7; 8 bases align to TRBD2. CDR3 length equals 17 residues. CDR1 LGHNA and CDR2 YSLEER come from the germline V gene. V trimming: 0 bases; J trimming: 2 bases; junction bases outside the gene matches: 9.

This clone was counted only a few times. The chain is built from TRBV12-3 or TRBV12-4 and TRBJ1-1; 8 bases agree with TRBD1. This CDR3 contains 13 residues. V shed 5 bases and J 8 bases; nucleotides not matched to a gene: 7. The CDR3 coding sequence is TGTGCCAGCAGTCAAACAGGGGGTGGGGAAGCTTTCTTT. Its protein is CASSQTGGGEAFF.

This chain links TRBV28 with TRBJ1-5; a weak D match, TRBD1 (5 bases). V dropped 4 bases and J dropped 5 bases, with 9 bases sitting between them. The length of the CDR3 is 13 residues. Germline V gene data show CDR1 as MDHEN and CDR2 as SYDVKM. The CDR3 coding sequence is TGTGCCAGCAGTTACGGAGGGGATCAGCCCCAGCATTTT. Protein sequence: CASSYGGDQPQHF.

This clone came up once. V is TRBV20-1 and J is TRBJ2-7, with a possible D match to TRBD1 (8 bases). In germline, CDR1 is DFQATT, CDR2 SNEGSKA (reference sequence). The CDR3 contains 11 residues. Trimming left V 5 bases short and J 13 bases short, with 18 bases between. The CDR3 loop is CSAGQGGTLYF. The CDR3, as DNA: TGCAGTGCTGGACAGGGAGGGACGTTATACTTC.

The chain links TRBV28 to TRBJ2-4; D is undetermined. This CDR3 region has 14 residues. V was shortened by 7 bases and J by 0 bases, with 10 bases between the two germline ends. Germline assignment: CDR1 MDHEN and CDR2 SYDVKM. Written as DNA, the CDR3 is TGTGCCAGCATTAGTGATCTAGCCAAAAACATTCAGTACTTC. Translated, it gives CASISDLAKNIQYF.

The rearrangement uses TRBV9 and TRBJ1-2; D gene uncertain. Germline CDR1 and CDR2: SGDLS and YYNGEE. V lost 2 bases to trimming and J lost 0 bases, with 17 bases between them. The length of the CDR3 is 17 residues. CDR3 in amino acids: CASSVLVAAAANYGYTF. The CDR3 DNA sequence: TGTGCCAGCAGCGTCCTGGTAGCAGCCGCCGCTAACTATGGCTACACCTTC.